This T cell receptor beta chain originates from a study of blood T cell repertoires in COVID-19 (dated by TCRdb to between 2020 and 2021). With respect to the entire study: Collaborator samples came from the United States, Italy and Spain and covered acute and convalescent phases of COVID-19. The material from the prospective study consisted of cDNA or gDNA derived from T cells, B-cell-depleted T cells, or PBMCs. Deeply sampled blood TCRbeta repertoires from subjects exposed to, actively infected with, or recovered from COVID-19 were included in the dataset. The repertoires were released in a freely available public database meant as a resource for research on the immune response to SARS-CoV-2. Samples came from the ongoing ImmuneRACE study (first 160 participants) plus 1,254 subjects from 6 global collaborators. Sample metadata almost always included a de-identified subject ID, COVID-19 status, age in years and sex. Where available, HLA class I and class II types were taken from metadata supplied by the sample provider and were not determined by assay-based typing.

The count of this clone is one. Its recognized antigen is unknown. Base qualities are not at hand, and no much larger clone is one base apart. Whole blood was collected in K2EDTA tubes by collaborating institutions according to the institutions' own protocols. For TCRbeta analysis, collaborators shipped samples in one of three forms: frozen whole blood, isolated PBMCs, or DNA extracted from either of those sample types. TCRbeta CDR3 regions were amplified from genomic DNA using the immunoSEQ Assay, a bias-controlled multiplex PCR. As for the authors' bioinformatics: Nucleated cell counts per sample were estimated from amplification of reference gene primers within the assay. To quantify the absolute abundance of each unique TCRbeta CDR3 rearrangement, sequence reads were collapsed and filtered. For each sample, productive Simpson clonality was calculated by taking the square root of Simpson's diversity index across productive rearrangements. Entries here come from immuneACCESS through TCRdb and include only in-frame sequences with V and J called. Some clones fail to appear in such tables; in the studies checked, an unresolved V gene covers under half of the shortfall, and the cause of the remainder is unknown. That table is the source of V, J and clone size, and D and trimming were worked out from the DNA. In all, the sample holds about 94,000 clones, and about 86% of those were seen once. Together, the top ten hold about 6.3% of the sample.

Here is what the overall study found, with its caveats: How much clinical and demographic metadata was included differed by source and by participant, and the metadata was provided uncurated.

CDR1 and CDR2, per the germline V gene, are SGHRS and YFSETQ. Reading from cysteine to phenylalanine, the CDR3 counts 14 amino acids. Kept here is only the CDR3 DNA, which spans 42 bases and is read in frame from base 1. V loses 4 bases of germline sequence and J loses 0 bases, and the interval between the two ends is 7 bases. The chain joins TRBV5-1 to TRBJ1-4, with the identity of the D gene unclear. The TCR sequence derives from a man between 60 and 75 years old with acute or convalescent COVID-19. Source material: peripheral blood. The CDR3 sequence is CASSGSATNEKLFF. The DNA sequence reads TGCGCCAGCAGCGGGAGTGCAACTAATGAAAAACTGTTTTTT.